This is a list of T cell receptor beta chains from one sample in a study of radiation and T cells in renal cell carcinoma. The data were produced by immunoSEQ multiplex PCR, yet TCRdb's version contains in-frame clones alone and is incomplete. The data hold some 150,000 clones, with roughly 80% observed a single time. The specimen was blood, collected from a patient whose treatment included radiotherapy and nephrectomy. The receptors were gathered from a woman in her fifties or sixties with renal cell carcinoma. Each CDR3 is given without its conserved first and last residue. The order of the fields is V gene, D gene, J gene, CDR3 protein. The D gene is left open where the match is weak.

TRBV27	NA	TRBJ2-7	ASSFGLNYEQY
TRBV9	NA	TRBJ1-1	ASSADTGVNTEAF
TRBV11-2	NA	TRBJ1-1	ASSLAHGNTEAF
TRBV6-4	NA	TRBJ1-2	ASSADRSANYGYT
TRBV9	NA	TRBJ2-6	ASSPLPRANVLT
TRBV6-5	TRBD2	TRBJ2-7	ASSKRLAAPYEQY
TRBV10-3	NA	TRBJ1-1	AISESWSENTEAF
TRBV28	NA	TRBJ2-7	ASMLPGSTPY
TRBV19	NA	TRBJ1-1	ASSTGRENTEAF
TRBV2	TRBD1	TRBJ2-2	ASNVDRVGSGELF
TRBV30	TRBD1	TRBJ2-2	ACIPGQRNTGELF
TRBV5-1	TRBD2	TRBJ2-7	ASSLSGGQY
TRBV10-3	NA	TRBJ1-5	AISESRPNSNQPQH
TRBV2	NA	TRBJ1-3	ASSPQEISPNTIY
TRBV7-6	TRBD1	TRBJ1-1	ASSPGQGSTEAF
TRBV18	NA	TRBJ1-1	ASSPQGQGAF
TRBV9	NA	TRBJ2-2	ASRWSENTGELF
TRBV29-1	NA	TRBJ2-7	SASWGANYEQY
TRBV4-3	TRBD1	TRBJ1-2	ASSQDSGTDYGYT
TRBV19	TRBD2	TRBJ2-3	ASRGGTDTQY
TRBV6-1	NA	TRBJ1-1	ASLRFGGTEAF
TRBV7-2	TRBD1	TRBJ1-4	ASSPGQGAHEKLF
TRBV4-3	NA	TRBJ1-1	ASSQRVRQTQAF
TRBV9	NA	TRBJ2-1	ASSDPGRLNEQF
TRBV6-5	TRBD2	TRBJ2-7	ASIRAGGHEQY
TRBV6-5	NA	TRBJ2-7	ASRFRDESPYEQY
TRBV9	NA	TRBJ1-1	ASSEAGLHMNTEAF
TRBV7-2	NA	TRBJ1-5	ASSFKGSQPQH
TRBV9	NA	TRBJ2-3	ASGGSHTDTQY
TRBV30	NA	TRBJ1-3	AWSVALGSRNTIY
TRBV27	NA	TRBJ2-1	ASSLLAGLPYNEQF
TRBV6-5	NA	TRBJ1-2	ASTRVRGDYGYT
TRBV30	TRBD1	TRBJ1-1	AWSKGAGTEAF
TRBV5-1	NA	TRBJ2-1	ASAGILGDEQF
TRBV30	TRBD1	TRBJ2-2	ACNRGKETGELF
TRBV6-5	NA	TRBJ1-2	AIGDGYT
TRBV4-1	NA	TRBJ2-2	ASSSFAGRNTGELF
TRBV7-9	NA	TRBJ1-2	ASSLEGAGYGYT
TRBV5-1	NA	TRBJ1-3	ASSPDNPGNTIY
TRBV7-2	TRBD1	TRBJ1-1	ASSPQGTRGTTEAF
TRBV20-1	TRBD1	TRBJ2-1	SAADREQF
TRBV4-1	TRBD1	TRBJ2-5	ASSQERTGFETQY
TRBV2	NA	TRBJ2-1	ASSEGGVDEQF
TRBV5-4	TRBD2	TRBJ2-5	ASSLELAGGEQY
TRBV7-2	TRBD1	TRBJ2-2	ASSLGDRVGGELF
TRBV5-1	NA	TRBJ2-7	ASSLDRSYEQY
TRBV30	NA	TRBJ2-6	AWRTTGANVLT
TRBV9	NA	TRBJ1-3	ASSVDSTYGNTIY
TRBV2	NA	TRBJ1-1	ASSRDGDTEAF
TRBV6-6	NA	TRBJ1-3	ASSYSGNSGNTIY
TRBV9	TRBD2	TRBJ2-7	ASAGGLAGDYEQY